What follows describes a single T cell receptor (beta chain). The antigen remains undetermined. Healthy donors had no documented immune events, such as infections, while sampled. The method was immunoSEQ multiplex PCR; TCRdb's version includes in-frame clones alone and lacks a portion of them. The sample has about 100,000 clones, about 90% seen once; the top ten hold roughly 6%. This sample stems from a study of identifying expanded T cells in peripheral blood. Findings and caveats of the study: Over about two and four weeks, about 15 and 19 clones changed, versus around 1.1 between replicates.

The J segment lost 1 base and the V segment lost 2 bases, leaving 1 base of the junction unmatched. Germline V gene lookup returns CDR1 SGHTS and CDR2 YDEGEE. This CDR3 is 15 amino acids long. The receptor's source is a person between 18 and 75 years old in good health. This chain connects TRBV5-8 to TRBJ2-3; 10 bases agree with TRBD2. The sequenced sample consisted of blood. In DNA form, the CDR3 reads TGTGCCAGCAGCTTTAGCGGGAGGCGCACAGATACGCAGTATTTT. Translation: CASSFSGRRTDTQYF.